Here is one TCR beta chain with its context. It has no known antigen specificity. No much larger clone is present one base from it, and per-base qualities are unavailable. This sample was taken from a study of shared clonotypes between healthy human individuals (dated by TCRdb to the early 2020s). With respect to the entire study: A couple of women and a few men aged 18 to 49 years were included in the cohort. For each donor, CD4 naive and CD4 memory were each given three plates, CD8 naive was given two plates, and CD8 memory was given one plate. The study deeply sequenced blood TCR repertoires of about 5 healthy adults to estimate repertoire size and the extent of clonotype sharing between individuals. To increase sequencing depth and limit assay-specific biases, TCR repertoire library preparation and sequencing were carried out by different laboratories using diverse techniques. Leukapheresis yielded between about 0.9 and 8.9 billion PBMCs per donor.

Using the deep immunoSEQ assay, TCR CDR3 regions were amplified from genomic DNA by multiplex PCR. Extracted genomic DNA from each cell subset was distributed evenly across all wells of several immunoSEQ 96-well plates, and each plate was treated as a replicate. For sorted subsets, around 200 ng genomic DNA, equal to 30,000 or so T cell genomes, was loaded into each replicate PCR. Purified libraries were measured with a Qubit 3.0 fluorometer, size-checked on a Bioanalyzer 2100, and measured again with the KAPA Library Quantification kit. A separate single-read 150-cycle Illumina NextSeq 550 flow cell was used to sequence each immunoSEQ 96-well plate. The authors' analysis ran thus. Because only junctional sequences without quality scores were contained in the immunoSEQ output, filtering matching that applied to full-length reads could not be performed. To assign V/J genes and CDR3, sequences were annotated against IMGT germline references using PyIR, a Python wrapper for IgBLAST v1.9. Reads were filtered out if the reads had weak V/J assignments (E-value above 1e-6), no CDR3, stop codons, out-of-frame junctions, or ambiguous translated residues. V3J clonotypes were defined as sequences sharing an identical inferred V gene, J gene, and CDR3 amino acid sequence. The percentage overlap between two repertoires was calculated by dividing the number of shared unique clonotypes by the size of the smaller repertoire. Three approaches were used to assess repertoire richness: RTK rarefaction, the Chao1 estimator, and Recon v2.1 estimates of unobserved clonotypes. For all TCRbeta clonotypes obtained by the gDNA method from a few donors, generation probabilities were computed with OLGA. As stored in TCRdb, this immuneACCESS dataset retains in-frame rearrangements with V and J assigned. A fraction of the clones does not appear; measured against another copy, unresolved V genes explain less than half of the discrepancy, and the remainder lacks a known reason. V, J and clone size are those of that table, while D and trimming were read from the DNA. Here the sample has fewer than 1.6 million clones; 97% to 99% occur a single time. The top ten hold over 0.3% of the sample.

The research as a whole found: Rarefaction of sorted-subset datasets indicated incomplete sequencing despite the large sequencing depth. Clonotypes shared by all four sorted-subset donors showed higher generation probabilities than non-shared clonotypes. Based on pairwise subsampling, the degree of clonotype sharing among donors was expected to be affected by sequencing depth. Sampling was restricted to blood, and TCR repertoires in tissues likely differ from the TCR repertoires found in blood. The small number of donors limited the genetic and exposure-history diversity represented. Sharing across four donors was observed for roughly 5.4% of naive CD4, under 4% of naive CD8, 2% to 2.5% of memory CD4, and about 0.4% of memory CD8 clonotypes. Larger estimated clonotype richness was generally found for naive subsets than for memory subsets.

Healthy HIV-negative adults with no recently reported acute infections or vaccinations were included as donors. Every donor was a Caucasian adult residing in Nashville, Tennessee, USA. CD4+ T cells were enriched through magnetic negative selection, after which naive cells were positively selected on CD45RA and the remaining negative fraction served as the memory subset. Blood was collected by leukapheresis, and PBMCs were isolated by Ficoll-Histopaque density gradient centrifugation and then cryopreserved in liquid nitrogen vapor phase. Analytical flow cytometry was used to check the purity and quantity of each magnetically sorted T cell population. Each sorted fraction had its genomic DNA isolated and then quantified by UV absorbance on a Nanodrop 2000c. The sequence derives from a man younger than 45 in good health. The sequenced sample consisted of naive CD4+ T cells sorted from blood. The cell subset or site label of this sample denotes: CD45RA+ positively selected.

The CDR3 sequence is CASSLAAGANVLTF. The nucleotide sequence is TGTGCCAGCAGTTTAGCGGCTGGGGCCAACGTCCTGACTTTC. The chain joins TRBV28 to TRBJ2-6, with the D gene uncertain. Including cysteine and phenylalanine, the CDR3 has 14 amino acids. Left in the record is the CDR3 DNA by itself, 42 bases read in frame from the first base. Taken from the germline V gene, the CDR1 and CDR2 loops are MDHEN and SYDVKM. V gives up 2 bases and J gives up 2 bases, and the segment between their germline ends measures 4 bases.